This T cell receptor beta chain was captured in a study of blood T cell repertoires in COVID-19. Study background: Samples came from the United States, Italy and Spain, spanning acute and convalescent COVID-19.

Trimming at V came to 6 bases and at J to 9 bases, leaving 9 bases not matched to a gene. Germline CDR1 is LGHDT and CDR2 is YNNKEL (reference sequence). The CDR3 spans 14 residues. Measured with immunoSEQ multiplex PCR; TCRdb has only the in-frame clones, and not every one. Found here are roughly 330,000 clones, 85% to 90% of them singletons; the top ten hold roughly a tenth. Two negative PCRs, clearance, or symptom resolution had been documented for recovered Cohort 3 donors. V gene TRBV3-1 (or the pseudogene TRBV3-2) combines with J gene TRBJ2-1, with TRBD2 matching over 9 bases. The clonotype originates from a young woman who had recovered from COVID-19. The sample comprised PBMCs or T cells enriched from blood (not recorded which). The CDR3 sequence is CASRGGGGVPEQFF. The CDR3, as DNA: TGTGCCAGCAGGGGTGGCGGGGGGGTTCCTGAGCAGTTCTTC.